Many counts were recorded for the clone carrying this T cell receptor (beta chain). Its target is unknown. Not a single patient had been given any form of treatment at any point before undergoing thyroid surgery. Germline CDR1 reads LNHDA; CDR2 reads SQIVND (reference sequence). The germline V and J ends were trimmed by 1 base and 0 bases, with 6 bases remaining between them. The CDR3 has 15 residues. The entry originates in a study of metastatic and nonmetastatic thyroid tumors. General study points: The reported finding was significantly higher TCR beta diversity in malignant thyroid tumors relative to benign nodules, in blood and tumor.

TCRdb reanalyzed the PCR reads via MiXCR. Of 26,000 or so clones in the sample, 16% were seen once. The source of this sequence is a female donor with papillary thyroid cancer or a benign thyroid nodule (not recorded which). Some clones in this sample may be carry-over from other donors' samples. Sequencing used blood. The V and J genes are TRBV19 and TRBJ2-2; D is perhaps TRBD2 (5 bases). The CDR3 DNA is TGTGCCAGTAGTATAGGGACTCCGAACACCGGGGAGCTGTTTTTT. Its translation: CASSIGTPNTGELFF.